These T cell receptor beta chains were read from a single sample in a study of T cells after yellow fever vaccination. TCRdb re-called the 5' RACE reads through MiXCR, storing one row per CDR3 protein. Of about 260,000 distinct CDR3 sequences listed, roughly 13% were seen once; the top ten hold less than 0.55%. The input for sequencing was CD4+ T cells sorted from PBMCs, taken 45 days after the yellow fever booster vaccination. The receptors stem from a man younger than 45 who received the YFV17D yellow fever vaccine. Each CDR3 is given with its conserved first and last residue. A D gene is named only where the DNA matches it firmly. The size field is filled for only some rows; it gives once, few, many or a size class.

CDR3	DNA	size	V	J	D
CSAREIQETQYF	TGCAGTGCTAGAGAGATACAAGAGACCCAGTACTTC	-	TRBV20-1	TRBJ2-5	-
CASSLGLSGANVLTF	TGTGCCAGCAGTTTAGGGCTTTCTGGGGCCAACGTCCTGACTTTC	-	TRBV12-3/TRBV12-4	TRBJ2-6	-
CSVEYTSSGSYTQYF	TGCAGCGTTGAGTACACGTCGAGCGGGAGCTATACGCAGTATTTT	-	TRBV29-1	TRBJ2-3	TRBD2
CSAPQLLGRETNEQFF	TGCAGTGCTCCACAGTTACTAGGGAGAGAAACCAATGAGCAGTTCTTC	few	TRBV20-1	TRBJ2-1	-
CASSPVQGYNEQFF	TGTGCCAGCTCACCGGTCCAGGGCTACAATGAGCAGTTCTTC	-	TRBV18	TRBJ2-1	-
CASSLVSRELVNEQYF	TGTGCCAGCAGCTTGGTTTCGCGGGAGCTTGTCAACGAGCAGTACTTC	many	TRBV5-6	TRBJ2-7	TRBD2
CATSDGGRRVTDTQYF	TGTGCCACCAGTGACGGGGGACGGAGGGTCACAGATACGCAGTATTTT	few	TRBV24-1	TRBJ2-3	-
CASSLRGNYEQYF	TGTGCCAGCAGTTTAAGGGGGAATTACGAGCAGTACTTC	-	TRBV28	TRBJ2-7	-
CSVGLVQGDTQYF	TGCAGCGTAGGACTAGTACAGGGAGATACGCAGTATTTT	many	TRBV29-1	TRBJ2-3	-
CASSYYGARETQYF	TGTGCCAGCAGTTACTATGGGGCGCGGGAGACCCAGTACTTC	few	TRBV6-5	TRBJ2-5	-
CASSLRNPFLGSSYNEQFF	TGTGCCAGCAGTTTACGAAACCCCTTCTTGGGAAGCTCCTACAATGAGCAGTTCTTC	few	TRBV28	TRBJ2-1	-
CASSFRTGGNQPQHF	TGTGCCAGCAGTTTTCGGACAGGTGGCAATCAGCCCCAGCATTTT	few	TRBV6-5	TRBJ1-5	TRBD1
CASSESGKTDTQYF	TGCGCCAGCAGTGAGTCGGGGAAAACAGATACGCAGTATTTT	many	TRBV10-1	TRBJ2-3	-
CSVVNSGRPLQQYF	TGCAGCGTCGTAAATAGCGGGAGGCCCCTCCAGCAGTACTTC	-	TRBV29-1	TRBJ2-7	TRBD2
CASSPPGRGDTQYF	TGTGCCAGCTCACCACCGGGGCGTGGAGATACGCAGTATTTT	few	TRBV18	TRBJ2-3	-
CASSQAGDNEQFF	TGCGCCAGCAGCCAAGCGGGGGACAATGAGCAGTTCTTC	-	TRBV4-3	TRBJ2-1	-
CASSGPPTAQETQYF	TGTGCCAGCAGCGGACCCCCGACGGCTCAAGAGACCCAGTACTTC	few	TRBV7-2	TRBJ2-5	-
CASSQPDRVSEQFF	TGCGCCAGCAGCCAACCTGACCGGGTGAGTGAGCAGTTCTTC	-	TRBV4-3	TRBJ2-1	-
CASSPTRSSYNSPLHF	TGTGCCAGCTCACCAACGAGGAGCTCCTATAATTCACCCCTCCACTTT	-	TRBV18	TRBJ1-6	-
CATQWQIVETQYF	TGTGCCACCCAATGGCAGATCGTGGAGACCCAGTACTTC	few	TRBV10-3	TRBJ2-5	-
CASSPTSEGAFF	TGTGCCAGCTCACCAACAAGCGAGGGGGCTTTCTTT	many	TRBV18	TRBJ1-1	-
CSARPLGQGGYEQYF	TGCAGTGCTAGACCACTTGGGCAGGGTGGGTACGAGCAGTACTTC	few	TRBV20-1	TRBJ2-7	-
CASSSSPGQGGTDTQYF	TGTGCCAGCAGTTCCTCCCCCGGACAGGGCGGCACAGATACGCAGTATTTT	-	TRBV12-3/TRBV12-4	TRBJ2-3	TRBD1
CASSKTDGGGNIQYF	TGTGCCAGCAGCAAGACCGACGGTGGGGGAAACATTCAGTACTTC	-	TRBV7-3	TRBJ2-4	-
CASSPWGRNTEAFF	TGTGCCAGCTCACCATGGGGGCGGAACACTGAAGCTTTCTTT	-	TRBV18	TRBJ1-1	-
CASSQEGLSTGELFF	TGCGCCAGCAGCCAAGAAGGGCTATCCACCGGGGAGCTGTTTTTT	few	TRBV4-3	TRBJ2-2	-
CASTPTAPDGEQYF	TGCGCCAGCACCCCGACAGCTCCCGACGGCGAGCAGTACTTC	many	TRBV10-1	TRBJ2-7	-
CATSARPTGTLSSYNEQFF	TGTGCCACCAGTGCTAGACCGACAGGGACCCTAAGCTCCTACAATGAGCAGTTCTTC	few	TRBV24-1	TRBJ2-1	TRBD1
CAIKGNFQETQYF	TGTGCCATCAAGGGGAACTTCCAAGAGACCCAGTACTTC	few	TRBV10-3	TRBJ2-5	-
CASNAGDEKLFF	TGTGCCAGCAACGCAGGGGATGAAAAACTGTTTTTT	-	TRBV7-2	TRBJ1-4	-
CATSSTGAEAFF	TGTGCCACCAGCAGTACAGGGGCGGAAGCTTTCTTT	-	TRBV15	TRBJ1-1	TRBD1
CSVEGEETQYF	TGCAGCGTTGAGGGGGAGGAGACCCAGTACTTC	-	TRBV29-1	TRBJ2-5	-
CSATVGVDTQYF	TGCAGCGCGACGGTAGGGGTAGATACGCAGTATTTT	-	TRBV29-1	TRBJ2-3	-
CASGIPGTASYEQYF	TGTGCCAGCGGGATACCCGGAACGGCCTCCTACGAGCAGTACTTC	-	TRBV12-3/TRBV12-4	TRBJ2-7	-
CAGSRTAYEQYF	TGTGCCGGGTCTCGTACAGCCTACGAGCAGTACTTC	few	TRBV6-1	TRBJ2-7	-
CASSFSGRYTGELFF	TGCGCCAGCAGCTTTAGCGGGAGGTACACCGGGGAGCTGTTTTTT	-	TRBV5-1	TRBJ2-2	TRBD2
CACRRKNTEAFF	TGTGCCTGTCGAAGGAAGAACACTGAAGCTTTCTTT	-	TRBV30	TRBJ1-1	-
CASSDLAGGKQYF	TGCGCCAGCAGCGATCTAGCGGGAGGGAAGCAGTACTTC	-	TRBV5-1	TRBJ2-7	TRBD2
CASSFGKVNEQFF	TGTGCCAGCAGCTTTGGGAAGGTAAATGAGCAGTTCTTC	-	TRBV7-9	TRBJ2-1	-
CASSQDGRGGQTDTQYF	TGCGCCAGCAGCCAGGACGGCAGGGGGGGGCAGACAGATACGCAGTATTTT	-	TRBV4-3	TRBJ2-3	-
CASSPTSPGQGDTQYF	TGTGCCAGCTCACCCACTTCACCGGGACAGGGAGATACGCAGTATTTT	few	TRBV18	TRBJ2-3	TRBD1
CASSRRTGGIETQYF	TGCGCCAGCAGCCGCAGGACAGGGGGGATCGAGACCCAGTACTTC	many	TRBV5-1	TRBJ2-5	TRBD1
CASSMTSEYEQYF	TGTGCCAGCAGCATGACTAGCGAGTACGAGCAGTACTTC	-	TRBV7-2	TRBJ2-7	TRBD2
CSVRDGYNEQFF	TGCAGCGTTCGGGACGGTTACAATGAGCAGTTCTTC	few	TRBV29-1	TRBJ2-1	-
CSAPDRSRTNEKLFF	TGCAGTGCGCCGGACAGGTCGCGAACTAATGAAAAACTGTTTTTT	few	TRBV20-1	TRBJ1-4	TRBD1
CASSLNRPDTQYF	TGTGCCAGCAGCTTAAATCGTCCAGATACGCAGTATTTT	few	TRBV7-8	TRBJ2-3	-
CSVIRGPQETQYF	TGCAGCGTTATAAGGGGGCCCCAAGAGACCCAGTACTTC	few	TRBV29-1	TRBJ2-5	TRBD1
CASSLRPDSSYEQYF	TGTGCCAGCAGCTTACGTCCGGACAGTTCCTACGAGCAGTACTTC	few	TRBV7-9	TRBJ2-7	-
CASSSERGLFLNEQFF	TGTGCCAGCAGCTCCGAAAGGGGGCTCTTTCTCAATGAGCAGTTCTTC	few	TRBV7-9	TRBJ2-1	TRBD1
CASSFAGQATGELFF	TGCGCCAGCAGCTTCGCAGGGCAGGCCACCGGGGAGCTGTTTTTT	few	TRBV5-1	TRBJ2-2	-
CAISTVRGPRFF	TGTGCCATCAGCACCGTCCGGGGCCCGAGGTTCTTC	-	TRBV10-3	TRBJ2-1	-
CASSLAAHSPEQFF	TGTGCTAGCAGCTTAGCCGCCCATTCCCCCGAGCAGTTCTTC	-	TRBV7-7	TRBJ2-1	-
CASSLRVDRVLNEQFF	TGTGCCAGCAGTTTAAGAGTGGACAGGGTGCTCAATGAGCAGTTCTTC	few	TRBV12-3/TRBV12-4	TRBJ2-1	TRBD1
CASGTGTGGSGANVLTF	TGTGCCAGCGGGACCGGGACAGGGGGCTCTGGGGCCAACGTCCTGACTTTC	-	TRBV12-3/TRBV12-4	TRBJ2-6	TRBD1
CASSLDGIRNEQFF	TGTGCCAGCAGTTTAGATGGGATTAGGAATGAGCAGTTCTTC	many	TRBV12-3/TRBV12-4	TRBJ2-1	-
CASSQDGQLKGYTF	TGCGCCAGCAGCCAAGATGGGCAGTTGAAGGGCTACACCTTC	few	TRBV4-3	TRBJ1-2	-
CASEDSYYEQYF	TGTGCCAGCGAGGACAGTTACTACGAGCAGTACTTC	few	TRBV6-5	TRBJ2-7	-
CASSQAGIKNIQYF	TGTGCCAGCAGCCAAGCAGGGATTAAAAACATTCAGTACTTC	-	TRBV14	TRBJ2-4	-
CASSKTPNYGYTF	TGTGCCAGCAGCAAGACACCTAACTATGGCTACACCTTC	few	TRBV6-2/TRBV6-3	TRBJ1-2	-
CASRPPGLSYNEQFF	TGTGCCAGCAGACCCCCGGGACTTTCGTACAATGAGCAGTTCTTC	-	TRBV7-2	TRBJ2-1	-